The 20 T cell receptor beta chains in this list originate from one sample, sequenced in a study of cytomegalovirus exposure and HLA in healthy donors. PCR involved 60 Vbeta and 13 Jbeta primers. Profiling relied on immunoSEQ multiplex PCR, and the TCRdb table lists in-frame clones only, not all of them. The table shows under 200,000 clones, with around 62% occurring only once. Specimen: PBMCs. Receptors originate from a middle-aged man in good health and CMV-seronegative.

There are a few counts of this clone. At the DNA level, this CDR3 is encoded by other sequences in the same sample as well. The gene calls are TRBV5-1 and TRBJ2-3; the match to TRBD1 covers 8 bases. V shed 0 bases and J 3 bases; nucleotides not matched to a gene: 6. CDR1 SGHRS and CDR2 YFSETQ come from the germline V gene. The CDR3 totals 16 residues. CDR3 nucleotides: TGCGCCAGCAGCTTGGGGGGACAGGTTGTAACAGATACGCAGTATTTT. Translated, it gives CASSLGGQVVTDTQYF.

DNA of the CDR3: TGTGCCAGCAGTCCGGACAGGGTGGCCGGGGAGCTGTTTTTT. It is translated as CASSPDRVAGELFF. V usage is TRBV27 and J usage is TRBJ2-2; TRBD1 aligns across 8 bases. This CDR3 region has 14 residues. Germline assignment: CDR1 MNHEY and CDR2 SMNVEV (reference sequence). V was clipped by 5 bases and J by 6 bases; unmatched bases: 5.

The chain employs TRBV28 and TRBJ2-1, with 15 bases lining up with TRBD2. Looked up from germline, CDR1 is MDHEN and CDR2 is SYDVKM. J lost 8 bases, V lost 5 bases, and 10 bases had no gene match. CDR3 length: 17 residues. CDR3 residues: CASSPRTSGGVNDEQFF. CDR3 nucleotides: TGTGCCAGCAGTCCCAGGACTAGCGGGGGGGTTAACGATGAGCAGTTCTTC.

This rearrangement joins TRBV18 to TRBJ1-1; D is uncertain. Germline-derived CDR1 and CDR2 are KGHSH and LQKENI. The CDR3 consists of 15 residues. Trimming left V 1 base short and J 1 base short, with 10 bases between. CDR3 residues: CASSPLETRNTEAFF. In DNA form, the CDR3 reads TGTGCCAGCTCACCACTGGAGACTAGGAACACTGAAGCTTTCTTT.

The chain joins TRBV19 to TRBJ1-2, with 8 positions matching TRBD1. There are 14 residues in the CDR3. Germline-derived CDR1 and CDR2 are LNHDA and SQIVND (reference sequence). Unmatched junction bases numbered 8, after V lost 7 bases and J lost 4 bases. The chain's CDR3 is CASTSRTGSYGYTF. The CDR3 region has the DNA TGTGCCAGTACCTCCAGGACAGGGAGCTATGGCTACACCTTC.

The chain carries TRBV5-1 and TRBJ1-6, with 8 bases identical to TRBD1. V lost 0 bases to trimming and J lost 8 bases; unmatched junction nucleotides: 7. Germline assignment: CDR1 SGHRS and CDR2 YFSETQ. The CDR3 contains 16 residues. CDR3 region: CASSLAGQGDDSPLHF. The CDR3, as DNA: TGCGCCAGCAGCTTGGCCGGACAGGGCGATGATTCACCCCTCCACTTT.

The CDR3 is CASSLGAGGPGDTQYF. The CDR3 region has the DNA TGTGCCAGCAGCTTAGGTGCGGGAGGGCCTGGAGATACGCAGTATTTT. The chain couples TRBV11-3 to TRBJ2-3; TRBD2 matches 9 bases. Trimming at V came to 1 base and at J to 5 bases, leaving 7 bases not matched to a gene. Germline assignment: CDR1 SGHNT and CDR2 YENEEA. The CDR3 is 16 residues long.

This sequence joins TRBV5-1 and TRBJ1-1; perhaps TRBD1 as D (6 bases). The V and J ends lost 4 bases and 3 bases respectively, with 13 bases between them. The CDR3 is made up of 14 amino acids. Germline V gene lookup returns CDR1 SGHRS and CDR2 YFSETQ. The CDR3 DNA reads TGCGCCAGCAGCCCGCCCGGGGGGCACACTGAAGCTTTCTTT. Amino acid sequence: CASSPPGGHTEAFF.

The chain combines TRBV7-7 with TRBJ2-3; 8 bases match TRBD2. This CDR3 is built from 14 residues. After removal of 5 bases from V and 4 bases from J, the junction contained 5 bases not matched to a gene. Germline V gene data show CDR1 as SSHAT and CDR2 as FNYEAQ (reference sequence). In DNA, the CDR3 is TGTGCCAGCAGCCCTGGACTAGCTGCAGATACGCAGTATTTT. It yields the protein CASSPGLAADTQYF. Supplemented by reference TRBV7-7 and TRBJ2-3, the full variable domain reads GAGVSQSPRYKVTKRGQDVTLRCDPISSHATLYWYQQALGQGPEFLTYFNYEAQPDKSGLPSDRFSAERPEGSISTLTIQRTEQRDSAMYRCASSPGLAADTQYFGPGTRLTVL.

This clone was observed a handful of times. CDR3 nucleotides: TGTGCCAGCACCCACCCGGCCGAGGGCACAGATACGCAGTATTTT. Translation: CASTHPAEGTDTQYF. The chain is built from TRBV7-2 and TRBJ2-3; the D is unclear. The CDR3 is 15 amino acids. Trimming removed 7 bases at V and 1 base at J, with 15 bases between. Germline loops: CDR1 SGHTA, CDR2 FQGNSA.

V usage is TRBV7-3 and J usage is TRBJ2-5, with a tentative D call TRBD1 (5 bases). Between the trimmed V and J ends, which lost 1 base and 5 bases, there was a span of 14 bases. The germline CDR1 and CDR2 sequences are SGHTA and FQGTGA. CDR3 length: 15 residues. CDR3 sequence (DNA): TGTGCCAGCAGCTTAATGAAGGGGAATATGGAGACCCAGTACTTC. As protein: CASSLMKGNMETQYF.

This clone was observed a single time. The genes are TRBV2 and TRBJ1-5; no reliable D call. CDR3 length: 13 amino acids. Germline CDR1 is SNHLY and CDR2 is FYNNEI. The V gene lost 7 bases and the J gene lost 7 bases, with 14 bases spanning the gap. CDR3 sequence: CASTPLEVQPQHF. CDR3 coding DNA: TGTGCCAGCACTCCCTTAGAGGTCCAGCCCCAGCATTTT.

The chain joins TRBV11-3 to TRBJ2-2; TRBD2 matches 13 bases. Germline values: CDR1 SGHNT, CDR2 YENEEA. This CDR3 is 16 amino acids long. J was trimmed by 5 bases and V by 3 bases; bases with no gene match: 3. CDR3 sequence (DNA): TGTGCCAGCAGCTTCACTAGCGGGAGGGCGACCGGGGAGCTGTTTTTT. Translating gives CASSFTSGRATGELFF.

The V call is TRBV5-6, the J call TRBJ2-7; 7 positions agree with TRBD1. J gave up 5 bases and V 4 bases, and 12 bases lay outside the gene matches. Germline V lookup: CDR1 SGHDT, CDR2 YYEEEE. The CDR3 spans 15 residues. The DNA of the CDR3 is TGTGCCAGCAGCAAGGGACAGTTCGGCTTAAACGAGCAGTACTTC. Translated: CASSKGQFGLNEQYF.

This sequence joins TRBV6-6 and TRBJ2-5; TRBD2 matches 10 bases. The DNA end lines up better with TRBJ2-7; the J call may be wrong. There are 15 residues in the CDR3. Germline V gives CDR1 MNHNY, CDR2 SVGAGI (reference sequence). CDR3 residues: CASSDQPSGSYEQYF. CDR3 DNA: TGTGCCAGCAGTGACCAACCTAGCGGGAGCTACGAGCAGTACTTC.

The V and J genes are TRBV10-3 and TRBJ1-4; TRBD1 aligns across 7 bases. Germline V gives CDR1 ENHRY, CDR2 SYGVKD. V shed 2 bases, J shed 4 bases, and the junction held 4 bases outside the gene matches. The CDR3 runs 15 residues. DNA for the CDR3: TGTGCCATCAGTGAGCTCCGGGACAGTAATGAAAAACTGTTTTTT. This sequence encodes CAISELRDSNEKLFF.

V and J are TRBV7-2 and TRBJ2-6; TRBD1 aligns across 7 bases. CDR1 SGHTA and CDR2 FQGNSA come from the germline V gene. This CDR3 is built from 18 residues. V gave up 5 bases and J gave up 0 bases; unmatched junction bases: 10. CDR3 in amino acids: CASSARQGMASGANVLTF. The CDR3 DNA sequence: TGTGCCAGCAGCGCTCGACAGGGAATGGCCTCTGGGGCCAACGTCCTGACTTTC.

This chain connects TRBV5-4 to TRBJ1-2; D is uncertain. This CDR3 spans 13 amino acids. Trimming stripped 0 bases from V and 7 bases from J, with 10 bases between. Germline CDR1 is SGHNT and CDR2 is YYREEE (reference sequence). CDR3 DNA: TGTGCCAGCAGCTTGGCCGGGGTGGGTGGCTACACCTTC. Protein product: CASSLAGVGGYTF. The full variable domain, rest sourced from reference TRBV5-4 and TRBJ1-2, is ETGVTQSPTHLIKTRGQQVTLRCSSQSGHNTVSWYQQALGQGPQFIFQYYREEENGRGNFPPRFSGLQFPNYSSELNVNALELDDSALYLCASSLAGVGGYTFGSGTRLTVV.

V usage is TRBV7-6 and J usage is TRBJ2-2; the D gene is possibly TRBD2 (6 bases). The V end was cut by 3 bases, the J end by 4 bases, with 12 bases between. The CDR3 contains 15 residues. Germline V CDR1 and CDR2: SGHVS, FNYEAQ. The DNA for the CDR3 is TGTGCCAGCAGCTTGAGGATTAGCGGCACCGGGGAGCTGTTTTTT. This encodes CASSLRISGTGELFF. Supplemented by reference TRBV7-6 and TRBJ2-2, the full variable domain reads GAGVSQSPRYKVTKRGQDVALRCDPISGHVSLYWYRQALGQGPEFLTYFNYEAQQDKSGLPNDRFSAERPEGSISTLTIQRTEQRDSAMYRCASSLRISGTGELFFGEGSRLTVL.

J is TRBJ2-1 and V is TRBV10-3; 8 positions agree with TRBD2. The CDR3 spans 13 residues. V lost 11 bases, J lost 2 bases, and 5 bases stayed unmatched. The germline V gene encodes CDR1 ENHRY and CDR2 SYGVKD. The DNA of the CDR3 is TGTGCCGTCACTAGCGGTACCTACAATGAGCAGTTCTTC. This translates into CAVTSGTYNEQFF.